This TCR beta chain was sequenced for a study of OX40 agonist ivuxolimab in advanced cancers. At the level of the study: In this trial design, patients received ivuxolimab intravenously at 0.01 to 10 mg/kg every 2 weeks. The study reported partial responses in three patients: one hepatocellular carcinoma, two cutaneous melanoma.

General observations from the study: Partial responders at 0.1-3.0 mg/kg showed near-lowest clonal expansion. Normalized T-cell clonal expansion was also low in some nonresponders.

Germline V gives CDR1 SGHAT, CDR2 FQNNGV. With 5 bases clipped from V and 4 bases from J, the junction kept 13 bases outside the gene matches. The CDR3 is 16 residues long. As regards this clone: Its specificity is unknown.

Assay: immunoSEQ multiplex PCR; the TCRdb copy retains only in-frame clones and omits some. Of some 70,000 clones in the sample, about nine tenths were seen once. Sequenced material: CD4+ or CD8+ T cells sorted from blood, taken in a trial of the OX40 agonist ivuxolimab. The chain uses TRBV11-2 and TRBJ2-7, with 8 positions matching TRBD1. The clonotype originates from an adult with an advanced solid tumor such as melanoma, head and neck, liver or kidney cancer. The CDR3 DNA sequence: TGTGCCAGCAGCGCGGGTGGCAGGGGGCGGGGATACGAGCAGTACTTC. It is translated as CASSAGGRGRGYEQYF.